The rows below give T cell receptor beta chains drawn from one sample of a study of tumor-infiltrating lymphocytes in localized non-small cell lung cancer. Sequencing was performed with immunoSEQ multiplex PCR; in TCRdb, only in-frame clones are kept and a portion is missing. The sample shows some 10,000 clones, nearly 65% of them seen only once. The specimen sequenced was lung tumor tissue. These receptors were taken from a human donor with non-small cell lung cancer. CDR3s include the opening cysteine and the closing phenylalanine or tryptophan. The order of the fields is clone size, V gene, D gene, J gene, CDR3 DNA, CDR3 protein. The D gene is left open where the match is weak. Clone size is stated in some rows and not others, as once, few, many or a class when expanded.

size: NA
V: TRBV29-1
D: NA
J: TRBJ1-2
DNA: TGCAGCGTTGAAGATTGGGCAGGGGCGGGTGGCTACACCTTC
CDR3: CSVEDWAGAGGYTF

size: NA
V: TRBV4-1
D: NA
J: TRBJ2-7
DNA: TGCGCCAGCAGCCGCGAAGGTTGGGCCTCCTACGAGCAGTACTTC
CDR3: CASSREGWASYEQYF

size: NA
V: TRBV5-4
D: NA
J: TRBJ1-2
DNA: TGTGCCAGCACCGGGACGGGGAGCTATGGCTACACCTTC
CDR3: CASTGTGSYGYTF

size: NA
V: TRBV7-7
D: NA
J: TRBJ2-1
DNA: TGTGCCAGCAGCTTCCAGATAAGCGATGAGCAGTTCTTC
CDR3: CASSFQISDEQFF

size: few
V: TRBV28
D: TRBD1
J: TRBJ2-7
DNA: TGTGCCAGCAGTTCCCGGGACAGGGGGCCTCTTTCCTACGAGCAGTACTTC
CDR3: CASSSRDRGPLSYEQYF

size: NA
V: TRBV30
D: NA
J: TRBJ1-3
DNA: TGTGCCTGGAGTGTAGGGCGTGGAAACACCATATATTTT
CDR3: CAWSVGRGNTIYF

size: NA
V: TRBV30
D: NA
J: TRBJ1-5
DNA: TGTGCCTGGAGTCTCCCTTGGGGGGTAAGCAATCAGCCCCAGCATTTT
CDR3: CAWSLPWGVSNQPQHF

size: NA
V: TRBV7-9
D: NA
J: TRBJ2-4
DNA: TGTGCCAGCAGCGGCGAAGGGGAGAGGCAAAACATTCAGTACTTC
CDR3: CASSGEGERQNIQYF

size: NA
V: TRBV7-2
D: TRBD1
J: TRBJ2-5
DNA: TGTGCCAGCAGCTTAGCGAAATTCGACAGGGGGGAAGGGGAGACCCAGTACTTC
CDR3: CASSLAKFDRGEGETQYF

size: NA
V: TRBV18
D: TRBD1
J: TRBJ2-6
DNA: TGTGCCAGCTCACGGGACAGACACGGGGCCAACGTCCTGACTTTC
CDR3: CASSRDRHGANVLTF

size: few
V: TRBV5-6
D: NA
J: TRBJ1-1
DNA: TGTGCCAGCAGCTTCCAGGAGAACACTGAAGCTTTCTTT
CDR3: CASSFQENTEAFF

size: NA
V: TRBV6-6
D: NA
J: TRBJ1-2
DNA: TGTGCCAGCAGTCAACAAGGGTTATATGGCTACACCTTC
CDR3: CASSQQGLYGYTF

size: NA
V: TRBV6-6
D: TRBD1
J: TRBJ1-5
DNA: TGTGCCAGCAGCAGGACAGGGGACAGCAATCAGCCCCAGCATTTT
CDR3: CASSRTGDSNQPQHF

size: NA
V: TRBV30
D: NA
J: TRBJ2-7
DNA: TGTGCCTGGAGTGCGCCGTCAGGGCCCTACGAGCAGTACTTC
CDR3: CAWSAPSGPYEQYF

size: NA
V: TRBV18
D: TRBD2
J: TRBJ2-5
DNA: TGTGCCAGCTCACCCGGACTAGCAGAGACCCAGTACTTC
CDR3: CASSPGLAETQYF

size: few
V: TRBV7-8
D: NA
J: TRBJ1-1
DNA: TGTGCCAGCAGCGTACACCCAGTTAACACTGAAGCTTTCTTT
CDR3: CASSVHPVNTEAFF

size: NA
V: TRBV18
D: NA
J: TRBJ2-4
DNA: TGTGCCAGCTCACCAGGGTCGCATCACATTCAGTACTTC
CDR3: CASSPGSHHIQYF

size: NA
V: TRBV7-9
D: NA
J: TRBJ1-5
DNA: TGTGCCAGCAGCTTAGCGGATCAGCCCCAGCATTTT
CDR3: CASSLADQPQHF

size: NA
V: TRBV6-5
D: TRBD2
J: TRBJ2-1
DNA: TGTGCCAGCAGTCGATCTAGCGGGGGCTTCAATGAGCAGTTCTTC
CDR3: CASSRSSGGFNEQFF

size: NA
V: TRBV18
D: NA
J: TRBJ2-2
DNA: TGTGCCAGCTCACCACGATCAACAGGGTATACCGGGGAGCTGTTTTTT
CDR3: CASSPRSTGYTGELFF

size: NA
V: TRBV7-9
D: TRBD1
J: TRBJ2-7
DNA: TGTGCCAGCAGCTTAGCGAGACAGGGTTACGAGCAGTACTTC
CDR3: CASSLARQGYEQYF

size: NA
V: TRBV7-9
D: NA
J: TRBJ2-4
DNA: TGTGCCAGCAGCCTCGGGCCGGGTGGTATTCAGTACTTC
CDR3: CASSLGPGGIQYF

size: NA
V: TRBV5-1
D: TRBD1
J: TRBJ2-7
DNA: TGCGCCAGCAGCTTGCTACAGGGGGCCTACGAGCAGTACTTC
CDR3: CASSLLQGAYEQYF

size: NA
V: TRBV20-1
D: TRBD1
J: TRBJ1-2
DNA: TGCAGTGCCGGGGGAGGGGGCGGCTACACCTTC
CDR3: CSAGGGGGYTF